This T cell receptor beta chain was sequenced for a study of identical twins. TCRdb re-derived calls from the 5' RACE reads in MiXCR, one entry per CDR3 protein. The sample shows fewer than 800,000 distinct CDR3 sequences, about 7.1% of them seen only once. In this sample, this clonotype turned up a few times. Its antigen is undetermined. Study conclusions and caveats: These conclusions were based on statistical analysis (cross-sectional, not following the same donors). Among beta out-of-frame sequences, excess sharing between twins appeared weaker.

The trim removed 2 bases at V and 1 base at J, leaving 3 bases unmatched. The CDR3 spans 15 residues. In germline, CDR1 is SGHRS, CDR2 YFSETQ. The same specimen was also included in a second study, on yellow fever vaccine responses in identical twins.

Sequenced sample: PBMCs. The chain has TRBV5-1 and TRBJ2-7; the match to TRBD2 covers 10 bases. The TCR sequence derives from a woman younger than 30 in good health. The CDR3: CASSFGSGRSYEQYF. CDR3 bases: TGCGCCAGCAGCTTTGGTAGCGGGAGGTCCTACGAGCAGTACTTC.